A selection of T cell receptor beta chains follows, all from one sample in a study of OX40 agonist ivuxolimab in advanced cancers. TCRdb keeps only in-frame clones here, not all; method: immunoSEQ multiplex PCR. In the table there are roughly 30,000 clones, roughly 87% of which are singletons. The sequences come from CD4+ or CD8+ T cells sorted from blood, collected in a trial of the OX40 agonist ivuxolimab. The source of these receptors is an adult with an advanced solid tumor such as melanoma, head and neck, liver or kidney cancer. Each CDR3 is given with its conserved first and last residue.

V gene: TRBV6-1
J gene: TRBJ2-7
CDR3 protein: CASSLSGLASYEQYF

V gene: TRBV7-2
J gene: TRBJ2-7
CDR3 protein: CASSLVGPDEQYF

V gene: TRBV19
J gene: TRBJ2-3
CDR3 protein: CASSTLHPLTSTDTQYF

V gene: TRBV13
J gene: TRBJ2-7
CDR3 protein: CASSFGLAAYEQYF

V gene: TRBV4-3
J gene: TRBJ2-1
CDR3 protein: CASSQDKGNEYNEQFF

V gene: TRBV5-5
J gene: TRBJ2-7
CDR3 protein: CASSQDRGAPYEQYF

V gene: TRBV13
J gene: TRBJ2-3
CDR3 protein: CASIGTDTQYF

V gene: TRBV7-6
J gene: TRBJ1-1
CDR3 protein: CASSSLRGTF

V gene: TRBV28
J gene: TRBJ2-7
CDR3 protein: CASSVGQRYFSYEQYF

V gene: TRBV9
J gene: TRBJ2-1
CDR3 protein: CASSPGLSPNEQFF

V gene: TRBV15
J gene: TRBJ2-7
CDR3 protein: CATSSTGQTPSYEQYF

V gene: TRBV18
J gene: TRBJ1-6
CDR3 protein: CASSPSGREGNSPLHF

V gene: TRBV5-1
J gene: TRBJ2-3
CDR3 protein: CASSLGTASTDTQYF

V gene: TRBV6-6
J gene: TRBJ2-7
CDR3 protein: CASSQHIGPSSYEQYF

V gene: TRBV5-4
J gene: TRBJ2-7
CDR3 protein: CASRPAGTVNEQYF

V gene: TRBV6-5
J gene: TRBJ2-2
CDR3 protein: CASSSLALGELFF

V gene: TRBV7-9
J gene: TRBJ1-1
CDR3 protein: CASSPPPQGMNTEAFF

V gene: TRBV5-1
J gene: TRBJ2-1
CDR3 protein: CASSFPWTSGSSDEQFF

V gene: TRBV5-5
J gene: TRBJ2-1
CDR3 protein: CASSWGTSGNYYNEQFF

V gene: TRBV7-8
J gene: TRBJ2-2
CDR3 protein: CASSLRPNTGELFF

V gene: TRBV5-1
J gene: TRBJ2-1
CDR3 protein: CASSLGLAAGGNEQFF

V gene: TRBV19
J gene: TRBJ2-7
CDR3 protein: CASSSRRILGEEQYF

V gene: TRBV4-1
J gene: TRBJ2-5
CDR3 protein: CASSHQPGGGETQYF

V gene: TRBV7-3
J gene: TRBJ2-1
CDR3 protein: CASSPCKEQFF

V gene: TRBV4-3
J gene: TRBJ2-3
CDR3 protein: CASSPREGLAGVGTQYF